The subject of this entry is one TCR beta chain. This sample stems from a study of T-cell memory formation after mild COVID-19. Constant-segment primers and 5'RACE yielded cDNA libraries for TCR alpha and TCR beta, each carrying sample barcodes and UMIs. TCRdb re-analysed the 5' RACE reads in MiXCR, keeping a single row per CDR3 protein. In the table there are about 400,000 distinct CDR3 sequences, around 14% of which are singletons. The CDR3 consists of 17 residues. Deletions cut 3 bases from V and 5 bases from J, with 22 bases between. In germline, CDR1 is SEHNR, CDR2 FQNEAQ (reference sequence). This receptor was obtained from a man aged 18 to 30 who had mild COVID-19 (a few samples of this study predate the infection). Cell type and time point are not known. The sequenced sample consisted of PBMCs or a T cell subset sorted from them (not recorded which). The rearrangement links TRBV7-9 to TRBJ1-2, with D maybe TRBD1 (6 bases). The CDR3, as DNA: TGTGCCAGCAGCTTGGGGCAGGGGCTCTTCTCCCAGTATGGCTACACCTTC. Protein: CASSLGQGLFSQYGYTF.